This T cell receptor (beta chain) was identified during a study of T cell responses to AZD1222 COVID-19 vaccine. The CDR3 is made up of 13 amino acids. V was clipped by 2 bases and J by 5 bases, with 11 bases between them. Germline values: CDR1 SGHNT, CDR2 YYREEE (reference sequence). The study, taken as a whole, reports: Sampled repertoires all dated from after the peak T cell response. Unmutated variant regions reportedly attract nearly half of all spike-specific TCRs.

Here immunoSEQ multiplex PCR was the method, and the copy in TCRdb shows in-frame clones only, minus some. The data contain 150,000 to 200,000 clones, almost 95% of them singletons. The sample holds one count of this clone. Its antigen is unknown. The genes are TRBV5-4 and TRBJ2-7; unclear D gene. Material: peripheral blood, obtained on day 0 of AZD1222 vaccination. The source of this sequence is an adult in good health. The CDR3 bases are TGTGCCAGCAGCTTCACCGGTATCCACGAGCAGTACTTC. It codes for CASSFTGIHEQYF.